The sample holds a few counts of the clone carrying this T cell receptor (beta chain). Its antigen is undetermined. One end of the junction fails to match germline, which may point to a read error. This sample was included in a study of T cells in Graves' hyperthyroidism and ophthalmopathy. Points from the study as a whole: Stable hyperthyroidism and ophthalmopathy were separated using 13 V-J signatures.

Each person with ophthalmopathy scored at least 3 on the Clinical Activity Score, reached NOSPECS grade 4 or higher, and had been ill under 3 months. The investigators amplified TCR beta CDR3 regions from RNA transcripts. The HTBI primer set served for first-round RT-PCR of the TCR CDR3. MiXCR, run by TCRdb on the multiplex PCR reads, gives a single entry per CDR3 protein. The repertoire includes around 600,000 distinct CDR3 sequences, approximately 15% of them detected once, and around 12% sits in the top ten. This CDR3 is 13 amino acids long. The sequence was obtained from a woman aged 45 to 65 with Graves' ophthalmopathy. The V call is TRBV12-3 or TRBV12-4, the J call TRBJ2-7, with a possible D match to TRBD1 (5 bases). The sample comprised blood. CDR3 loop: CASSPPSGYGQYF. As DNA, the CDR3 is TGTGCCAGCAGTCCGCCTTCAGGGTACGGGCAGTACTTC.